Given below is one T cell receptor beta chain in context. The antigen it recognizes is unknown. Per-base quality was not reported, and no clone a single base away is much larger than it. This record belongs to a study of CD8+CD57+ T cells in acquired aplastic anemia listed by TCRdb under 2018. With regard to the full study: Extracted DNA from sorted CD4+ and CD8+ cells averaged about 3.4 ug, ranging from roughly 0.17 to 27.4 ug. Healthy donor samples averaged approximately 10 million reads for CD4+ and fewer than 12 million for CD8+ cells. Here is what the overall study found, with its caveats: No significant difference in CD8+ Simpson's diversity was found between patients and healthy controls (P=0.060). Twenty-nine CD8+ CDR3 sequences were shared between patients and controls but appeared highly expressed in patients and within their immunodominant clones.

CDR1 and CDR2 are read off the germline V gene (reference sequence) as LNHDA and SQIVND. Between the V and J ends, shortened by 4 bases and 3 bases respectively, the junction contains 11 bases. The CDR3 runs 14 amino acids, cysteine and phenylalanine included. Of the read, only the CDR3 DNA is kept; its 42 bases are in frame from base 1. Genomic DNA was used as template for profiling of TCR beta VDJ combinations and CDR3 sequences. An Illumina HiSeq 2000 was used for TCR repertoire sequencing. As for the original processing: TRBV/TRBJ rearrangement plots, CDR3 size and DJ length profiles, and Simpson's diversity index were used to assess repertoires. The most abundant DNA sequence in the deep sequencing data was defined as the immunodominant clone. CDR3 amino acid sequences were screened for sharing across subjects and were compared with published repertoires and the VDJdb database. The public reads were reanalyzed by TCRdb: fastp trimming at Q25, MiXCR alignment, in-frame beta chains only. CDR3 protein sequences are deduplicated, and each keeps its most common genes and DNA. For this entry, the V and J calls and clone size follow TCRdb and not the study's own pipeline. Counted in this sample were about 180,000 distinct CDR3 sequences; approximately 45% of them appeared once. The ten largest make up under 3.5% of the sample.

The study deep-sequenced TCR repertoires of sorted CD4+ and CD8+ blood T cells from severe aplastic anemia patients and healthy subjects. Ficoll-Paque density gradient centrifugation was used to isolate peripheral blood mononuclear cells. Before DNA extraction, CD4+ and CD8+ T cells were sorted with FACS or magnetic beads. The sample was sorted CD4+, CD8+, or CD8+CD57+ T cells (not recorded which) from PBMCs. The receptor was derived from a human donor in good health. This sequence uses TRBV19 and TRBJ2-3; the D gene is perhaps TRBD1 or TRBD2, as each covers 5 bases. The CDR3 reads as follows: CASSTEGRTDTQYF. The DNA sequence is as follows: TGTGCCAGTAGTACAGAGGGACGGACAGATACGCAGTATTTT. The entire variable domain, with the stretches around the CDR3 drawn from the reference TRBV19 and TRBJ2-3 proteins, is DGGITQSPKYLFRKEGQNVTLSCEQNLNHDAMYWYRQDPGQGLRLIYYSQIVNDFQKGDIAEGYSVSREKKESFPLTVTSAQKNPTAFYLCASSTEGRTDTQYFGPGTRLTVL.